This section outlines one T cell receptor (beta chain) sequence together with its context. The sample originates from a study of glioma-infiltrating T cells after dendritic cell vaccination. Clones were sequenced by immunoSEQ multiplex PCR, and TCRdb holds only the in-frame ones, with some missing. The table lists about 50,000 clones, about 85% of them singletons. The sequencing here drew on blood, taken before dendritic cell vaccination. The receptor's source is a human donor with glioblastoma.

DNA for the CDR3: TGCGCCAGCAGCGAGCGGGGGGGATCCTCCTACAATGAGCAGTTCTTC. This codes for CASSERGGSSYNEQFF. This chain joins TRBV5-1 and TRBJ2-1, with 10 bases that match TRBD2. With V trimmed by 4 bases and J by 0 bases, 4 bases remained unmatched. The CDR3 covers 16 residues. Per germline, CDR1 SGHRS and CDR2 YFSETQ. The whole variable domain, filled in from reference TRBV5-1 and TRBJ2-1, reads KAGVTQTPRYLIKTRGQQVTLSCSPISGHRSVSWYQQTPGQGLQFLFEYFSETQRNKGNFPGRFSGRQFSNSRSEMNVSTLELGDSALYLCASSERGGSSYNEQFFGPGTRLTVL.